The 18 T cell receptor beta chains below were found in one sample sequenced in a study of human T cells and chemical hapten exposure. Time point defined: patch test 2, 6 weeks after DPC sensitization. Treatment noted: therapeutic diphenylcyclopropenone sensitization with weekly scalp DPC. Each CDR3 protein is one row after TCRdb ran MiXCR on the RACE reads. This table holds about 70,000 distinct CDR3 sequences, 7.5% to 9.5% found once. Material: whole blood, obtained in connection with sensitization to the hapten diphenylcyclopropenone (DPC). These TCRs come from a woman between 45 and 65 years old with alopecia areata. Some clones in this sample may be carry-over from other donors' samples.

This chain links TRBV4-2 with TRBJ2-5; D gene unclear. The germline V gene encodes CDR1 LGHNA and CDR2 YNFKEQ. V lost 2 bases and J 0 bases, leaving 13 bases between the germline ends. This CDR3 has 16 residues. The CDR3 sequence: CASSQPQRANQETQYF. In DNA, the CDR3 is TGTGCCAGCAGCCAACCGCAGCGAGCTAACCAAGAGACCCAGTACTTC.

CDR3 nucleotides: TGTGCCAGCACGCTGGACAGGGTGGTCACTGAAGCTTTCTTT. The encoded protein is CASTLDRVVTEAFF. The J gene is TRBJ1-1, the V gene TRBV6-1; 8 nucleotides align to TRBD1. Germline trimming cut 7 bases from V and 4 bases from J; bases unmatched to any gene: 8. The germline gives CDR1 MNHNS, CDR2 SASEGT. CDR3 length: 14 residues.

The gene calls are TRBV7-2 and TRBJ1-1; the match to TRBD1 covers 10 bases. The germline V gene encodes CDR1 SGHTA and CDR2 FQGNSA. The CDR3 covers 16 residues. With V trimmed by 6 bases and J by 3 bases, 10 bases remained unmatched. CDR3 in DNA: TGTGCCAGCAGGACCGGGACAGGGGTCGTGGACACTGAAGCTTTCTTT. Translated, it gives CASRTGTGVVDTEAFF.

V is TRBV13 and J is TRBJ2-6; D unclear. The CDR3 is made up of 14 amino acids. Germline CDR1 is PRHDT and CDR2 is FYEKMQ (reference sequence). Trimming left V 2 bases short and J 1 base short, with 3 bases between. The chain's CDR3 is CASSLQSGANVLTF. The DNA of the CDR3 is TGTGCCAGCAGCTTACAGTCTGGGGCCAACGTCCTGACTTTC. Supplemented by reference TRBV13 and TRBJ2-6, the full variable domain reads AAGVIQSPRHLIKEKRETATLKCYPIPRHDTVYWYQQGPGQDPQFLISFYEKMQSDKGSIPDRFSAQQFSDYHSELNMSSLELGDSALYFCASSLQSGANVLTFGAGSRLTVL.

This clonotype was counted between two and nine times. The DNA for the CDR3 is TGCAGCGTTGAGCGAGATCCCGGCTACACCTTC. This gives the protein CSVERDPGYTF. This rearrangement joins TRBV29-1 to TRBJ1-2; no firm D call. The V end was cut by 3 bases, the J end by 8 bases, with 10 bases between. The V gene's germline CDR1 is SQVTM and CDR2 ANQGSEA. This CDR3 is built from 11 residues.

In this sample, this clonotype turned up a few times. The chain joins TRBV29-1 to TRBJ2-7, with 8 bases identical to TRBD1. Losses at the gene ends were 7 bases for V and 1 base for J; bases not matched to a gene: 6. Germline assignment: CDR1 SQVTM and CDR2 ANQGSEA. The CDR3 sequence is 13 residues long. The CDR3 coding sequence is TGCAGCGGTACAGGGGGTTGGTCCTACGAGCAGTACTTC. This sequence encodes CSGTGGWSYEQYF.

The chain couples TRBV4-2 to TRBJ2-5; 7 bases align to TRBD2. Germline CDR1 LGHNA, CDR2 YNFKEQ. Trimming took 5 bases from V and 4 from J; bases not matched to a gene: 13. The CDR3 consists of 16 residues. This chain's CDR3 is CASSSSLGGGSETQYF. The CDR3 DNA follows: TGTGCCAGCAGCTCCTCCTTGGGGGGGGGGTCAGAGACCCAGTACTTC.

The J gene is TRBJ1-1, the V gene TRBV7-8, with 7 bases that match TRBD1. The CDR3 extends over 16 amino acids. Per germline, CDR1 SGHVS and CDR2 FQNEAQ. V lost 3 bases to trimming and J lost 4 bases; unmatched junction nucleotides: 11. For the CDR3, the DNA is TGTGCCAGCAGCTTCCATCAAGACAGGGTGGCCACTGAAGCTTTCTTT. Translation: CASSFHQDRVATEAFF.

The rearrangement joins TRBV6-1 to TRBJ2-2; 8 nucleotides match TRBD2. J was trimmed by 7 bases and V by 6 bases; bases with no gene match: 7. CDR1 and CDR2 (germline): MNHNS, SASEGT. CDR3 length: 14 residues. DNA for the CDR3: TGTGCCAGCAGGAACGGGGGGGCCTACGGGGAGCTGTTTTTT. It codes for CASRNGGAYGELFF.

This clonotype occurred a few times. The chain carries TRBV3-1 and TRBJ2-3; 8 bases fit TRBD2. With 0 bases clipped from V and 3 bases from J, the junction kept 8 bases outside the gene matches. The CDR3 contains 17 residues. Germline V CDR1 and CDR2: LGHDT, YNNKEL (reference sequence). CDR3 nucleotide sequence: TGTGCCAGCAGCCAAGAGGTGTCGGGGGGGGTTACAGATACGCAGTATTTT. Translating it yields CASSQEVSGGVTDTQYF.

This clonotype has more than one count but fewer than ten. The V gene is TRBV4-2, the J gene TRBJ1-1, with D hard to call. The V gene lost 5 bases and the J gene lost 7 bases, with 14 bases spanning the gap. CDR1 and CDR2 from the germline V gene are LGHNA and YNFKEQ. The CDR3 contains 13 residues. CDR3 sequence reads: CASSDGGPSEAFF. The DNA for the CDR3 is TGTGCCAGCAGCGATGGAGGCCCGAGTGAAGCTTTCTTT.

The CDR3 is CASSPGMYYNEQFF. The CDR3 nucleotides are TGTGCCAGCAGCCCCGGGATGTACTACAATGAGCAGTTCTTC. The V and J genes are TRBV7-2 and TRBJ2-1; maybe TRBD2 (5 bases). Germline CDR1 is SGHTA and CDR2 is FQGNSA. This CDR3 spans 14 amino acids. Trimming removed 5 bases from V and 3 bases from J, with 11 bases in between.

This clonotype occurred a few times. J is TRBJ1-1 and V is TRBV27, with 7 bases identical to TRBD1. CDR1 and CDR2 (germline): MNHEY, SMNVEV (reference sequence). The CDR3 is 13 residues long. After removal of 10 bases from V and 0 bases from J, the junction contained 5 bases not matched to a gene. CDR3 loop: CATVDRVNTEAFF. The CDR3 nucleotides are TGTGCCACCGTTGACAGGGTGAACACTGAAGCTTTCTTT.

The table lists this clonotype with many counts. This sequence joins TRBV6-5 and TRBJ2-7, with 7 bases aligning to TRBD1. The junction had 5 bases not matched to a gene; V was cut back by 0 bases and J by 3 bases. Germline loops: CDR1 MNHEY, CDR2 SVGAGI. CDR3 length equals 15 residues. CDR3 region: CASSYSTGRFYEQYF. The CDR3 DNA reads TGTGCCAGCAGTTACTCGACAGGGAGATTCTACGAGCAGTACTTC.

The sample holds many counts of this clonotype. This chain uses TRBV10-3 with TRBJ2-5; the D is unclear. From germline, CDR1 is ENHRY and CDR2 SYGVKD. V lost 2 bases and J 3 bases, leaving 10 bases between the germline ends. This CDR3 has 14 residues. CDR3 in amino acids: CAISEGSAEETQYF. CDR3 DNA sequence: TGTGCCATCAGTGAGGGTTCGGCAGAAGAGACCCAGTACTTC.

The V call is TRBV7-2, the J call TRBJ2-1; D is perhaps TRBD2 (5 bases). The V end was cut by 2 bases, the J end by 4 bases, with 12 bases between. CDR3 length: 15 amino acids. Germline V gene data show CDR1 as SGHTA and CDR2 as FQGNSA. The DNA of the CDR3 is TGTGCCAGCAGCTTAACCAGCGGTCCGTACAATGAGCAGTTCTTC. Encoded protein: CASSLTSGPYNEQFF.

The chain carries TRBV3-1 and TRBJ2-7; TRBD2 is a possible D gene (5 bases). In germline, CDR1 is LGHDT, CDR2 YNNKEL (reference sequence). With 0 bases removed from V and 7 bases from J, the gap between germline ends came to 7 bases. CDR3 size: 12 residues. The CDR3 DNA is TGTGCCAGCAGCCAAGATAAGCGGGAGCAGTACTTC. This encodes CASSQDKREQYF.

Many counts were recorded for this clonotype. The rearrangement uses TRBV20-1 and TRBJ1-6; D unclear. Trimming took off 5 bases at V and 6 bases at J, with 11 bases between the two ends. In germline, CDR1 is DFQATT, CDR2 SNEGSKA (reference sequence). The length of the CDR3 is 13 residues. CDR3 bases: TGCAGTGCTCGGACGGTATCTAATTCACCCCTCCACTTT. Amino acid sequence: CSARTVSNSPLHF.